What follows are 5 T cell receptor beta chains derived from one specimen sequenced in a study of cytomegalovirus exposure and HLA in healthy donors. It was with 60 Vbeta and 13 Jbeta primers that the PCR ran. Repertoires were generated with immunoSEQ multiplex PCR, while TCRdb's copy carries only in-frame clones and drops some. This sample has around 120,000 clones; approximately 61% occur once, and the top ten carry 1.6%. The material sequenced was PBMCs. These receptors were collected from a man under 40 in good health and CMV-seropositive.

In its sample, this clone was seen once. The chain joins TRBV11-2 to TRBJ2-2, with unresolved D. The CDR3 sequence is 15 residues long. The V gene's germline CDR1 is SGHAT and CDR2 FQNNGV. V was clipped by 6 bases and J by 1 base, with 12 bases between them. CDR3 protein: CASSRSRGNTGELFF. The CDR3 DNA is TGTGCCAGCAGTCGATCCCGCGGGAACACCGGGGAGCTGTTTTTT.

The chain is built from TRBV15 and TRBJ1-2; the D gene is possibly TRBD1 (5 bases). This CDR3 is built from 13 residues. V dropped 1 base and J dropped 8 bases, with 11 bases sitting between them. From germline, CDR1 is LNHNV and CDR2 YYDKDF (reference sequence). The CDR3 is CATSRVPGNGYTF. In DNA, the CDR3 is TGTGCCACCAGCAGAGTACCAGGGAACGGCTACACCTTC.

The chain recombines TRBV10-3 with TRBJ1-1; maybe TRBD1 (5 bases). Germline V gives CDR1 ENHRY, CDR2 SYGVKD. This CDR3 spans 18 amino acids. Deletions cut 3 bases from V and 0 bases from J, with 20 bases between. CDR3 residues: CAISDGRASPRMNTEAFF. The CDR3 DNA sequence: TGTGCCATCAGTGATGGCAGGGCGTCCCCGCGGATGAACACTGAAGCTTTCTTT.

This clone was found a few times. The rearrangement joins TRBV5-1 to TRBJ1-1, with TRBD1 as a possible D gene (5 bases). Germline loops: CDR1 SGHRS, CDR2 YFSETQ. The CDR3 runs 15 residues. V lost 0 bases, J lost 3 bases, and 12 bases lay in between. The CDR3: CASSLAAQGYTEAFF. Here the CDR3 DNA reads TGCGCCAGCAGCTTGGCGGCGCAGGGCTACACTGAAGCTTTCTTT.

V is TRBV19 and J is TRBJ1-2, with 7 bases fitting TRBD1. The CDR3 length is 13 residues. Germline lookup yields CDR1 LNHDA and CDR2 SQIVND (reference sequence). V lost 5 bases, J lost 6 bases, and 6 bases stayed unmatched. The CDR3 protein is CASSPRDRNGYTF. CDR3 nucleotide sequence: TGTGCCAGTAGTCCAAGGGACAGAAATGGCTACACCTTC.